The next 12 T cell receptor beta chains were all read from a single sample in a study of response to subunit inactivated influenza vaccine. TCRdb independently ran MiXCR on the RT-PCR reads; one entry per CDR3 protein. The top ten clones hold around 9.6% of a sample with under 950,000 distinct CDR3 sequences, about 20% of them seen once. Source: PBMCs from blood, taken 4 to 6 days after vaccination. Receptor source: a man aged 45-60 years who received an inactivated influenza vaccine.

V gene TRBV28 combines with J gene TRBJ2-7; 10 nucleotides match TRBD2. The germline gives CDR1 MDHEN, CDR2 SYDVKM. Trimming took 5 bases from V and 7 from J; bases not matched to a gene: 11. This CDR3 comprises 15 residues. CDR3 nucleotide sequence: TGTGCCAGCAGTCCGATGTGGGGACTAGCGAATGAGCAGTACTTC. Encoded protein: CASSPMWGLANEQYF.

This clonotype was observed a handful of times. The chain recombines TRBV7-2 with TRBJ1-5, with D uncertain. CDR1 and CDR2 (germline): SGHTA, FQGNSA. This CDR3 is built from 15 residues. V lost 1 base and J 7 bases, leaving 14 bases between the germline ends. The CDR3 DNA reads TGTGCCAGCAGCTTAGATCGAGGAATCGGGCAGCCCCAGCATTTT. It codes for CASSLDRGIGQPQHF.

Concerning this clonotype: One end of the junction does not line up with germline, which may come from a read error. This sequence joins TRBV28 and TRBJ1-4, with D uncertain. This CDR3 comprises 13 residues. Germline lookup yields CDR1 MDHEN and CDR2 SYDVKM. The CDR3 coding sequence is TGTGCCAGCAGTCCACTTTCAGGACTACAGACGATTTTT. Translation: CASSPLSGLQTIF.

The rearrangement links TRBV5-6 to TRBJ2-2; D is perhaps TRBD1 (7 bases). Germline CDR1 is SGHDT and CDR2 is YYEEEE. The germline V and J ends were trimmed by 4 bases and 6 bases, with 16 bases remaining between them. This CDR3 is 15 amino acids long. The CDR3 spells CASSETGRRAGELFF. The CDR3 nucleotides read TGTGCCAGCAGCGAGACAGGGAGGAGGGCCGGGGAGCTGTTTTTT.

The chain is built from TRBV20-1 and TRBJ1-5, with D uncertain. Deletions cut 0 bases from V and 4 bases from J, with 16 bases between. CDR3 size: 16 residues. CDR1 DFQATT and CDR2 SNEGSKA come from the germline V gene (reference sequence). In nucleotides, the CDR3 is TGCAGTGCTAGAGATCCCGTTCTCGGTGTAAATCAGCCCCAGCATTTT. Its protein product is CSARDPVLGVNQPQHF.

The chain uses TRBV27 and TRBJ1-4; D is perhaps TRBD1 (5 bases). The CDR3 length is 17 residues. CDR1 and CDR2 from the germline V gene are MNHEY and SMNVEV (reference sequence). Trimming removed 3 bases from V and 8 bases from J, with 22 bases in between. This CDR3 reads CASSLINFGTGVEKLFF. CDR3 sequence (DNA): TGTGCCAGCAGTTTGATAAATTTCGGGACGGGGGTAGAAAAACTGTTTTTT.

The rearrangement joins TRBV28 to TRBJ2-1, with D possibly called TRBD1 or TRBD2 (5 bases each). This CDR3 spans 15 amino acids. Germline-derived CDR1 and CDR2 are MDHEN and SYDVKM. Trimming left V 5 bases short and J 4 bases short, with 15 bases between. CDR3 in DNA: TGTGCCAGCAGTCTCATCGGGACCGAGTACAATGAGCAGTTCTTC. It codes for CASSLIGTEYNEQFF.

This chain links TRBV7-8 with TRBJ2-7, with TRBD2 matching over 11 bases. Germline-derived CDR1 and CDR2 are SGHVS and FQNEAQ. This CDR3 has 14 residues. V dropped 5 bases and J dropped 3; count of bases not matched to a gene: 3. CDR3 DNA: TGTGCCAGCAGCGTTAGCGGGGGGGACTACGAGCAGTACTTC. It specifies CASSVSGGDYEQYF.

The rearrangement uses TRBV5-1 and TRBJ2-5, with a possible D match to TRBD2 (6 bases). The CDR3 covers 13 residues. The germline V and J ends were trimmed by 2 bases and 3 bases, with 8 bases remaining between them. Per germline, CDR1 SGHRS and CDR2 YFSETQ. CDR3 nucleotides: TGCGCCAGCAGCTTTTTAGCGGAAGAGACCCAGTACTTC. It encodes CASSFLAEETQYF.

V gene TRBV5-1 combines with J gene TRBJ2-7, with unresolved D. Germline CDR1 and CDR2: SGHRS and YFSETQ. Between the trimmed V and J ends, which lost 2 bases and 7 bases, there was a span of 13 bases. This CDR3 has 13 amino acids. CDR3 nucleotides: TGCGCCAGCAGCTTTGGCCCCTCTCGGGAGCAGTACTTC. Translated, it gives CASSFGPSREQYF.

This chain joins TRBV7-9 and TRBJ2-7; D not resolved. From germline, CDR1 is SEHNR and CDR2 FQNEAQ (reference sequence). CDR3 length: 13 residues. The germline V and J ends were trimmed by 5 bases and 2 bases, with 10 bases remaining between them. The CDR3 sequence: CASSPSLTYEQYF. The CDR3 bases are TGTGCCAGCAGCCCCAGCCTCACCTACGAGCAGTACTTC.

This clonotype was counted only a few times. The rearrangement uses TRBV5-1 and TRBJ2-1, with D unclear. The CDR3 sequence is 11 residues long. CDR1 is SGHRS and CDR2 is YFSETQ in the germline V gene. V was cut by 5 bases and J by 10 bases, with 10 bases left in between. The CDR3 region is CASSYRLEQFF. The CDR3 DNA sequence: TGCGCCAGCAGTTACCGATTAGAGCAGTTCTTC.